This T cell receptor beta chain came from a study of control samples from healthy donors and cancer patients. The table came from immunoSEQ multiplex PCR; TCRdb's copy has only in-frame clones and leaves some out. This table has approximately 110,000 clones, roughly 90% appearing once. CDR1 is SNHLY and CDR2 is FYNNEI in the germline V gene. The CDR3 extends over 16 amino acids. The V end lost 5 bases, the J end lost 2 bases, and 17 bases lay between the germline ends. This chain uses TRBV2 with TRBJ2-3; perhaps TRBD2 as D (5 bases). This receptor was taken from a woman in her late teens or twenties in good health. The sample comprised blood. The CDR3 coding sequence is TGTGCCAGCAGTAAGCGAGGGCTATCTAACACAGATACGCAGTATTTT. Amino acid sequence: CASSKRGLSNTDTQYF.